This T cell receptor beta chain was sequenced during a study of T-cell memory formation after mild COVID-19. Study context: TCR clusters largely stayed donor specific.

The junction had 11 bases not matched to a gene; V was cut back by 5 bases and J by 5 bases. CDR1 DFQATT and CDR2 SNEGSKA come from the germline V gene (reference sequence). This CDR3 has 14 residues. One entry per CDR3 protein results from TCRdb running MiXCR on the 5' RACE reads. The sample lists around 300,000 distinct CDR3 sequences, roughly 13% occurring once. This rearrangement joins TRBV20-1 to TRBJ1-1; 7 nucleotides align to TRBD1. The sequence was collected from a man younger than 35 who had mild COVID-19 (a few samples of this study predate the infection). Cell type and time point are not known. Input material: PBMCs or a T cell subset sorted from them (not recorded which). CDR3 in amino acids: CSAQGRQGPTEAFF. The CDR3 DNA sequence: TGCAGTGCTCAAGGCCGACAGGGACCAACTGAAGCTTTCTTT.